Below, 26 T cell receptor beta chains from the same sample are listed, as sequenced in a study of T-cell reconstitution after alpha-beta-depleted transplantation in children. TCRbeta library preparation incorporated unique molecular identifiers. TCRdb fed the PCR reads into MiXCR, producing one record per CDR3 protein. The data contain around 500,000 distinct CDR3 sequences, under 15% of them seen just once; the ten biggest clones take up about 5.6%. Sequenced here: PBMCs from the stem cell graft donor, sampled from the stem cell graft. The origin of the receptors is a human donor who donated a stem cell graft to a child with combined immunodeficiency.

This clonotype occurred many times. The chain links TRBV10-3 to TRBJ2-7; weak D call: TRBD1 (6 bases). The V and J ends lost 3 bases and 2 bases respectively, with 17 bases between them. This CDR3 region has 16 residues. Germline V gene data show CDR1 as ENHRY and CDR2 as SYGVKD. The CDR3 sequence is CAISDHEWGTTYEQYF. The CDR3 DNA is TGTGCCATCAGTGATCATGAATGGGGGACAACCTACGAGCAGTACTTC.

This clonotype was counted many times. This chain connects TRBV5-1 to TRBJ2-1; TRBD1 aligns across 9 bases. The CDR3 has 16 residues. Per the germline V gene, CDR1 is SGHRS and CDR2 is YFSETQ. V dropped 0 bases and J dropped 1; count of bases not matched to a gene: 2. CDR3 in DNA: TGCGCCAGCAGCTTGGCGGGGACAGGGTCCTACAATGAGCAGTTCTTC. Protein: CASSLAGTGSYNEQFF.

The chain uses TRBV4-3 and TRBJ2-3; possibly TRBD1 for D (5 bases). This CDR3 has 19 residues. Germline V gives CDR1 LGHNA, CDR2 YSLEER. Deletions cut 0 bases from V and 5 bases from J, with 24 bases between. CDR3: CASSQDWIAWSGHGDTQYF. CDR3 DNA sequence: TGCGCCAGCAGCCAAGATTGGATAGCTTGGTCAGGACACGGAGATACGCAGTATTTT.

This clonotype came up many times. This rearrangement joins TRBV9 to TRBJ2-3; D is unclear. The CDR3 covers 15 residues. V was cut by 0 bases and J by 5 bases, with 13 bases left in between. Germline-derived CDR1 and CDR2 are SGDLS and YYNGEE. The CDR3 nucleotides read TGTGCCAGCAGCGTAGACCTCGCGGTGGGAGATACGCAGTATTTT. Protein: CASSVDLAVGDTQYF.

The chain joins TRBV6-2 or TRBV6-3 to TRBJ2-3, with 8 nucleotides matching TRBD2. With V trimmed by 2 bases and J by 3 bases, 4 bases remained unmatched. Germline-derived CDR1 and CDR2 are MNHEY and SVGEGT. CDR3 length: 15 amino acids. The CDR3 bases are TGTGCCAGCAGTTACGGCGGGGGGAGGACAGATACGCAGTATTTT. It codes for CASSYGGGRTDTQYF.

In this sample, this clonotype turned up a few times. V is TRBV3-1 and J is TRBJ2-7; D ambiguous. Germline V gene data show CDR1 as LGHDT and CDR2 as YNNKEL (reference sequence). The CDR3 runs to 15 residues. V lost 1 base, J lost 2 bases, and 12 bases lay in between. This CDR3 is CASSQGPSETYEQYF. CDR3 nucleotide sequence: TGTGCCAGCAGCCAAGGACCAAGTGAGACCTACGAGCAGTACTTC.

J is TRBJ2-7 and V is TRBV4-3, with 9 nucleotides matching TRBD2. The CDR3 is made up of 16 amino acids. Germline assignment: CDR1 LGHNA and CDR2 YSLEER. V lost 1 base, J lost 0 bases, and 4 bases stayed unmatched. The CDR3 loop is CASSQAASGVSYEQYF. CDR3 sequence (DNA): TGCGCCAGCAGCCAAGCGGCTAGCGGGGTCTCCTACGAGCAGTACTTC.

The chain couples TRBV4-2 to TRBJ2-3; TRBD2 aligns across 10 bases. The CDR3 is made up of 16 amino acids. Trimming at V came to 1 base and at J to 6 bases, leaving 7 bases not matched to a gene. From germline, CDR1 is LGHNA and CDR2 YNFKEQ. CDR3 bases: TGTGCCAGCAGCCAAGCCAGCGGGGGGGTACGGGATACGCAGTATTTT. Its translation is CASSQASGGVRDTQYF.

The gene calls are TRBV4-3 and TRBJ2-1; no clear D. Germline V lookup: CDR1 LGHNA, CDR2 YSLEER. The CDR3 runs 13 residues. Trimming cost V 1 base and J 10 bases, with 11 bases left between them. CDR3 sequence reads: CASSQGVRLEQFF. CDR3 DNA: TGCGCCAGCAGCCAAGGAGTACGCCTCGAGCAGTTCTTC.

The chain joins TRBV12-3 or TRBV12-4 to TRBJ1-2; D may be TRBD1 (6 bases). V lost 7 bases, J lost 7 bases, and 16 bases lay in between. This CDR3 is built from 13 residues. CDR3 coding DNA: TGTGCCAGCACCATTGACAGGCTGGCTGGCTACACCTTC. Translated, it gives CASTIDRLAGYTF.

This clonotype was seen only once. The chain links TRBV7-9 to TRBJ2-7, with TRBD1 identical over 10 bases. The V gene end was trimmed by 5 bases and the J gene end by 3 bases; junction bases not matched to a gene: 7. The V gene's germline CDR1 is SEHNR and CDR2 FQNEAQ (reference sequence). CDR3 length: 15 amino acids. The CDR3 region is CASSKGQGEHYEQYF. The CDR3 nucleotides are TGTGCCAGCAGCAAAGGACAGGGGGAACACTACGAGCAGTACTTC.

J is TRBJ2-3 and V is TRBV25-1; 9 bases fit TRBD1. Germline V gives CDR1 MGHDK, CDR2 SYGVNS. Unmatched junction bases numbered 2, after V lost 3 bases and J lost 1 base. This CDR3 has 15 amino acids. The CDR3 sequence: CASSEDRGGTDTQYF. The CDR3 nucleotides are TGTGCCAGCAGTGAGGACAGGGGAGGCACAGATACGCAGTATTTT.

J is TRBJ2-2 and V is TRBV27, with TRBD2 as a possible D gene (5 bases). The CDR3 runs 14 residues. The V gene's germline CDR1 is MNHEY and CDR2 SMNVEV (reference sequence). The V end was cut by 5 bases, the J end by 4 bases, with 11 bases between. This CDR3 reads CASSPPGFTGELFF. The CDR3 DNA follows: TGTGCCAGCAGTCCCCCGGGGTTCACCGGGGAGCTGTTTTTT.

This clonotype has a handful of counts. The chain combines TRBV9 with TRBJ2-3; D gene uncertain. From germline, CDR1 is SGDLS and CDR2 YYNGEE. Trimming shortened V by 0 bases and J by 3 bases, and 11 bases separated the two germline ends. The CDR3 has 15 residues. The CDR3 region has the DNA TGTGCCAGCAGCGTAGCCTCGGAATGGACAGATACGCAGTATTTT. Translated, it gives CASSVASEWTDTQYF.

This clonotype was counted at least ten times. V and J are TRBV4-2 and TRBJ2-3; TRBD2 aligns across 12 bases. This CDR3 spans 15 amino acids. Trimming took 1 base from V and 6 from J; bases not matched to a gene: 2. Germline values: CDR1 LGHNA, CDR2 YNFKEQ. In DNA form, the CDR3 reads TGTGCCAGCAGCCAAGGGGGGACTAGCGGGGATACGCAGTATTTT. Translated, it gives CASSQGGTSGDTQYF.

The V gene is TRBV28, the J gene TRBJ1-1, with 8 bases fitting TRBD1. The CDR3 length is 16 residues. Germline assignment: CDR1 MDHEN and CDR2 SYDVKM. V trimming: 5 bases; J trimming: 4 bases; junction bases outside the gene matches: 12. For the CDR3, the DNA is TGTGCCAGCAGTACCGCGTCCGACAGGGGCGGCACTGAAGCTTTCTTT. It codes for CASSTASDRGGTEAFF.

This clonotype was seen at least ten times. The chain links TRBV29-1 to TRBJ2-4; D uncertain. Per germline, CDR1 SQVTM and CDR2 ANQGSEA. CDR3 size: 11 residues. V lost 8 bases, J lost 3 bases, and 8 bases lay in between. CDR3 nucleotide sequence: TGCAGCTCGCTAGACAAAAACATTCAGTACTTC. It translates to CSSLDKNIQYF.

V usage is TRBV4-2 and J usage is TRBJ1-2, with a weak D call TRBD1 (6 bases). This CDR3 has 15 amino acids. With 1 base removed from V and 4 bases from J, the gap between germline ends came to 13 bases. Germline V CDR1 and CDR2: LGHNA, YNFKEQ. CDR3 region: CASSQGAGAAYGYTF. The CDR3 DNA sequence: TGTGCCAGCAGCCAAGGTGCAGGGGCGGCCTATGGCTACACCTTC.

This clonotype was counted ten times or more. The rearrangement uses TRBV7-3 and TRBJ2-5; D perhaps matches TRBD2 (7 bases). Trimming removed 1 base from V and 4 bases from J, with 13 bases in between. Germline-derived CDR1 and CDR2 are SGHTA and FQGTGA. The CDR3 contains 15 residues. CDR3 sequence reads: CASSLNGGGGETQYF. The CDR3 DNA sequence: TGTGCCAGCAGCTTAAATGGGGGCGGGGGAGAGACCCAGTACTTC. The full variable domain, in which reference TRBV7-3 and TRBJ2-5 provide the parts outside the CDR3, is GAGVSQTPSNKVTEKGKYVELRCDPISGHTALYWYRQSLGQGPEFLIYFQGTGAADDSGLPNDRFFAVRPEGSVSTLKIQRTERGDSAVYLCASSLNGGGGETQYFGPGTRLLVL.

The chain has TRBV7-2 and TRBJ2-7; TRBD1 matches at 7 bases. The CDR3 has 14 amino acids. CDR1 is SGHTA, CDR2 FQGNSA, per germline. The ends lost 4 bases at V and 7 bases at J; junction bases unmatched: 10. CDR3: CASSSNWGQWEQYF. The CDR3 bases are TGTGCCAGCAGCTCGAATTGGGGACAGTGGGAGCAGTACTTC.

The sample holds a few counts of this clonotype. This rearrangement joins TRBV6-2 or TRBV6-3 to TRBJ2-1; 12 bases are shared with TRBD1. The CDR3 is 16 amino acids. Germline lookup yields CDR1 MNHEY and CDR2 SVGEGT. The V and J ends lost 2 bases and 7 bases, in that order; junction bases with no gene match: 6. The CDR3 region has the DNA TGTGCCAGCAGTTACGGGGGACAGGGGGCCATTAATGAGCAGTTCTTC. It is translated as CASSYGGQGAINEQFF.

The chain combines TRBV10-3 with TRBJ2-3, with D perhaps TRBD2 (5 bases). With 3 bases removed from V and 4 bases from J, the gap between germline ends came to 14 bases. This CDR3 is built from 15 residues. Germline CDR1 ENHRY, CDR2 SYGVKD. The CDR3 sequence: CAISDPGFTPDTQYF. DNA of the CDR3: TGTGCCATCAGTGACCCGGGATTTACCCCAGATACGCAGTATTTT.

V usage is TRBV29-1 and J usage is TRBJ2-7, with 12 nucleotides matching TRBD2. Looked up from germline, CDR1 is SQVTM and CDR2 is ANQGSEA. V dropped 6 bases and J dropped 6; count of bases not matched to a gene: 6. The CDR3 runs to 13 residues. The CDR3 DNA is TGCAGCGTGGCGACTAGCGGGAGAGGCGAGCAGTACTTC. Translation: CSVATSGRGEQYF.

The rearrangement links TRBV6-1 to TRBJ2-7; D not resolved. The CDR3 runs 14 residues. Germline-derived CDR1 and CDR2 are MNHNS and SASEGT. Trimming removed 1 base at V and 5 bases at J, with 12 bases between. CDR3 bases: TGTGCCAGCAGTGAAGGGCTAGTTTCCCACGAGCAGTACTTC. It translates to CASSEGLVSHEQYF.

This clonotype was seen only a few times. The genes are TRBV11-3 and TRBJ2-1; D call uncertain. Per the germline V gene, CDR1 is SGHNT and CDR2 is YENEEA. The CDR3 runs to 13 residues. V lost 0 bases to trimming and J lost 15 bases, with 15 bases between them. CDR3 nucleotide sequence: TGTGCCAGCAGCTTAGATCCGGCCCTTAATCCGTTCTTC. Residues: CASSLDPALNPFF.

This clonotype was seen a few times. The chain couples TRBV12-3 or TRBV12-4 to TRBJ2-1; no firm D call. Trimming removed 2 bases from V and 1 base from J, with 9 bases in between. The CDR3 has 15 amino acids. CDR3 bases: TGTGCCAGCAGTTTAACGAAAGGGTCCTACAATGAGCAGTTCTTC. Translation: CASSLTKGSYNEQFF.